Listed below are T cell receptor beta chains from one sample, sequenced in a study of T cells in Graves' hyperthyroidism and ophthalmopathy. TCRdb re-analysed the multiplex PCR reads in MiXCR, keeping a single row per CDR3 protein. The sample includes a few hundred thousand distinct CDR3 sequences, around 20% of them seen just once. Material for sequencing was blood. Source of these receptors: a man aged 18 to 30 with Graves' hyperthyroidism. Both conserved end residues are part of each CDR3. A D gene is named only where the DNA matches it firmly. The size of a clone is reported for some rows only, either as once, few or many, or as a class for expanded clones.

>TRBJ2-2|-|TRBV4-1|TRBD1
CASSQSRVGTAQLKSNTGELFF
TGCGCCAGCAGCCAAAGTAGAGTCGGGACAGCTCAACTTAAGTCGAACACCGGGGAGCTGTTTTTT
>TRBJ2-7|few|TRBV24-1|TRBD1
CATSVTGGNEQYF
TGTGCCACCAGTGTGACAGGGGGAAACGAGCAGTACTTC
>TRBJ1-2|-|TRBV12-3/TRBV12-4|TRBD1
CASSFTGGNGYTF
TGTGCCAGCAGCTTCACAGGGGGTAACGGCTACACCTTC
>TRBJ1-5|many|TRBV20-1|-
CSAAGGPTQQPQHF
TGCAGTGCCGCCGGGGGCCCCACCCAACAGCCCCAGCATTTT
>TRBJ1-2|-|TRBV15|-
CATSRATYGYTF
TGTGCCACCAGCCGGGCGACCTATGGCTACACCTTC
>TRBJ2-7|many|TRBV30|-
CAWSATSTGQQYF
TGTGCCTGGAGTGCAACCTCTACAGGGCAGCAGTACTTC
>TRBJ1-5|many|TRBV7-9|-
CASSSGDQPQHF
TGTGCCAGCAGTTCAGGGGATCAGCCCCAGCATTTT
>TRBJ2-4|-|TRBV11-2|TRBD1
CASSLRPGTGVAKNIKYF
TGTGCCAGCAGCTTAAGGCCCGGGACAGGGGTAGCCAAAAACATTAAGTACTTC
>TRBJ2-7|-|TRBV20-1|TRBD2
CSAQGLAGFYEQYF
TGCAGTGCACAGGGACTAGCGGGGTTCTACGAGCAGTACTTC
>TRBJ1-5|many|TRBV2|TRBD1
CASSMTGLGGQPQHF
TGTGCCAGCAGTATGACAGGGTTGGGAGGACAGCCCCAGCATTTT
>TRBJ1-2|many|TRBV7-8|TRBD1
CASSPRQGDYGYTF
TGTGCCAGCAGCCCGAGACAGGGAGACTATGGCTACACCTTC
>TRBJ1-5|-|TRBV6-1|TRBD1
CASSEAGTGGDQPQHF
TGTGCCAGCAGTGAAGCAGGAACAGGGGGCGATCAGCCTCAGCATTTT
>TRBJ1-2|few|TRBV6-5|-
CASSYAGEPSYGYTF
TGTGCCAGCAGTTACGCGGGGGAACCTTCCTATGGCTACACCTTC
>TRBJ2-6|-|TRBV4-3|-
CASSQDRDSYSGANVLTF
TGCGCCAGCAGCCAAGATCGCGACAGCTACTCTGGGGCCAACGTCCTGACTTTC
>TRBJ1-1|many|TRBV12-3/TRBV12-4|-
CASSLAANTEAFF
TGTGCCAGCAGTTTGGCAGCGAACACTGAAGCTTTCTTT
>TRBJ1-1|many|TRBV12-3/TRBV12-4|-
CASSLKGLFTEAFF
TGTGCCAGCAGTTTAAAGGGTTTGTTTACTGAAGCTTTCTTT
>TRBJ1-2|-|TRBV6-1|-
CASSPSSGLYGYTF
TGTGCCAGCAGTCCCAGCTCGGGGCTCTATGGCTACACCTTC
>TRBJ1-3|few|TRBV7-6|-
CASSLDFGSGNTIYF
TGTGCCAGCAGCTTAGATTTCGGCTCTGGAAACACCATATATTTT
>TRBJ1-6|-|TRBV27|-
CASSLSIRFGESYYNSPLHF
-
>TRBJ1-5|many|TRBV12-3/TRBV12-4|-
CASSSKAGEQPQHF
TGTGCCAGCAGTAGTAAAGCAGGGGAACAGCCCCAGCATTTT
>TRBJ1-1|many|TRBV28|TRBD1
CASSHRGRNTEAFF
TGTGCCAGCAGTCACAGGGGGCGGAACACTGAAGCTTTCTTT
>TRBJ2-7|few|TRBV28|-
CASSPLLEQYF
TGTGCCAGCAGTCCCCTCCTGGAGCAGTACTTC
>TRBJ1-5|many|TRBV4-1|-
CASSQGWGDSNQPQHF
TGCGCCAGCAGCCAAGGTTGGGGAGACAGCAATCAGCCCCAGCATTTT
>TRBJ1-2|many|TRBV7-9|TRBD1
CASSQDRGFNGYTF
TGTGCCAGCAGCCAGGACAGGGGATTCAATGGCTACACCTTC
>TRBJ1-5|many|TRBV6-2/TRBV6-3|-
CASSQTARHQPQHF
TGTGCCAGCAGCCAGACAGCGAGACATCAGCCCCAGCATTTT
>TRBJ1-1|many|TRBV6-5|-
CASSLGGWTEAFF
TGTGCCAGCAGTCTCGGAGGCTGGACTGAAGCTTTCTTT
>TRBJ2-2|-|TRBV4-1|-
CASSQDDRTDNTGEPFF
TGCGCCAGCAGCCAAGATGATAGGACAGATAACACCGGGGAGCCGTTTTTT
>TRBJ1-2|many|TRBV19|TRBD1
CASGQGANYGYTF
TGTGCCAGTGGGCAGGGGGCTAACTATGGCTACACCTTC
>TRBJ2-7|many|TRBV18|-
CASSPRMGASYEQYF
TGTGCCAGCTCCCCCAGGATGGGAGCCTCCTACGAGCAGTACTTC
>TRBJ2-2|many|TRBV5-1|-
CASSSGGVTGELFF
TGCGCCAGCAGCTCCGGAGGTGTCACCGGGGAGCTGTTTTTT
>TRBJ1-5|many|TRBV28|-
CASSFVLDQPQHF
TGTGCCAGCAGTTTCGTACTAGATCAGCCCCAGCATTTT
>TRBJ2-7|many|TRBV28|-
CASRFARETNEQYF
TGTGCCAGCAGATTTGCCCGGGAGACCAACGAGCAGTACTTC
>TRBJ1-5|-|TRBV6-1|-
CASIPGRAYSNQPQHF
TGTGCCAGCATCCCAGGCAGGGCTTATAGCAATCAGCCCCAGCATTTT
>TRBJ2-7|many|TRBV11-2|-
CASSPQGLWGWEQYF
TGTGCCAGCAGCCCCCAAGGACTTTGGGGGTGGGAGCAGTACTTC
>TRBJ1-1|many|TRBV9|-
CASSAAGGMNTEAFF
TGTGCCAGCAGCGCCGCCGGGGGGATGAACACTGAAGCTTTCTTT
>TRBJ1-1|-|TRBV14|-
CASSLLPGDTEAFF
TGTGCCAGCAGCTTACTCCCGGGGGACACTGAAGCTTTCTTT
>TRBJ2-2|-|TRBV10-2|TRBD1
CASNRGENTGELFF
TGCGCCAGCAACAGGGGCGAGAACACCGGGGAGCTGTTTTTT
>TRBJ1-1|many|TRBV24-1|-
CATAGKTEAFF
TGTGCCACCGCAGGGAAAACTGAAGCTTTCTTT
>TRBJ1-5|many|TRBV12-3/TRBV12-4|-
CASSPSPYQPQHF
TGTGCCAGCAGTCCCTCTCCTTATCAGCCCCAGCATTTT
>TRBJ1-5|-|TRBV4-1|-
CASSQERPTGNQPQHF
TGCGCCAGCAGCCAAGAAAGGCCGACGGGCAATCAGCCCCAGCATTTT
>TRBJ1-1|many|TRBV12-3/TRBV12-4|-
CASIPSPGTEAFF
TGTGCCAGCATCCCCAGCCCGGGTACTGAAGCTTTCTTT
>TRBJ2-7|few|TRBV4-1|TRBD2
CASSQEGAGGYEQYF
TGCGCCAGCAGCCAAGAAGGAGCGGGAGGGTACGAGCAGTACTTC
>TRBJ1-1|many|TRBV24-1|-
CATSDKGTEAFF
TGTGCCACCAGTGATAAGGGAACTGAAGCTTTCTTT
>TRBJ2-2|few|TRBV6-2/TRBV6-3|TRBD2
CASRGSGAANTGELFF
TGTGCCAGCAGGGGTAGCGGGGCCGCGAACACCGGGGAGCTGTTTTTT
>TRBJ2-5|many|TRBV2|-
CASTYQETQYF
TGTGCCAGCACCTACCAAGAGACCCAGTACTTC